A selection of T cell receptor beta chains follows, all from one sample in a study of blood T cells in healthy people across ages. MiXCR was run by TCRdb on the 5' RACE reads, yielding one entry per CDR3 protein. The table shows hundreds of thousands of distinct CDR3 sequences, with 20% to 25% occurring only once. These sequences were also reported in another study, on T cells of mothers and their children.

The sample consisted of blood. Every receptor here comes from a boy younger than 18 in good health. CDR3s include the opening cysteine and the closing phenylalanine or tryptophan. The D gene is left open where the match is weak. Where a row states a size, it is once, few, many or the class of an expanded clone; other rows omit it.

clone_size | d_call | j_call | v_call | cdr3_length | cdr3_nt | cdr3_aa
- | - | TRBJ2-3 | TRBV12-3/TRBV12-4 | 16 | TGTGCCAGCAGTTTAAACGCAACCCCTAGCACAGATACGCAGTATTTT | CASSLNATPSTDTQYF
- | - | TRBJ2-1 | TRBV7-3 | 16 | TGTGCCAGCAGCTTAACGGTCGGGAGTGAGTGGGATGAGCAGTTCTTC | CASSLTVGSEWDEQFF
- | - | TRBJ2-3 | TRBV20-1 | 12 | TGCAGTGCCCCCGACGGGGTTGATACGCAGTATTTT | CSAPDGVDTQYF
- | - | TRBJ2-7 | TRBV20-1 | 15 | TGCAGTGCGAAAAAAGGGGGGAAGAGCTCCTACGAGCAGTACTTC | CSAKKGGKSSYEQYF
- | TRBD2 | TRBJ2-1 | TRBV6-2/TRBV6-3 | 16 | TGTGCCAGCATTACCGGCGGGAGTATTCAATTGAATGAGCAGTTCTTC | CASITGGSIQLNEQFF
- | TRBD2 | TRBJ2-1 | TRBV29-1 | 13 | TGCAGCGTTGAAGGACTAGCGGCCTCTGAGCAGTTCTTC | CSVEGLAASEQFF
once | - | TRBJ1-2 | TRBV4-1 | 16 | TGCGCCAGCAGCCAAGATCCGGGGTGGGGGTTCTATGGCTACACCTTC | CASSQDPGWGFYGYTF
- | TRBD2 | TRBJ2-1 | TRBV4-3 | 20 | TGCGCCAGCAGCCAAGAGGTCCCGGGGCTAGCGGGCGTAAACTACAATGAGCAGTTCTTC | CASSQEVPGLAGVNYNEQFF
few | - | TRBJ2-1 | TRBV10-3 | 12 | TGTGCCATCAGTGAGTCGGGGGGTGAGCAGTTCTTC | CAISESGGEQFF
- | - | TRBJ1-2 | TRBV4-3 | 15 | TGCGCCAGCAGCCAAGCACGGGGGGCTAACTATTGCTACACCTTC | CASSQARGANYCYTF
few | - | TRBJ2-7 | TRBV7-6 | 15 | TGTGCCAGCAGCTTAGCGCAGGGGACCACCTACGAGCAGTACTTC | CASSLAQGTTYEQYF
- | - | TRBJ2-2 | TRBV7-8 | 18 | TGTGCCAGCAGCCCCCCTGACAGGCGGGTAACGAACACCGGGGAGCTGTTTTTT | CASSPPDRRVTNTGELFF
few | - | TRBJ2-2 | TRBV7-3 | 12 | TGTGCCAGCAGCTTCAGGGGTGGGGAGCTGTTTTTT | CASSFRGGELFF
- | - | TRBJ2-5 | TRBV6-2/TRBV6-3 | 16 | TGTGCCAGCAGTTACTCGCCCTTACTATTTCAAGAGACCCAGTACTTC | CASSYSPLLFQETQYF
- | - | TRBJ2-5 | TRBV29-1 | 14 | TGCAGCGTTGAAGAAGTAGGCTCACAAGAGACCCAGTACTTC | CSVEEVGSQETQYF
- | TRBD1 | TRBJ2-7 | TRBV6-1 | 16 | TGTGCCAGCAGGGAAATGGGCTTCAGGGGGTTCCACGAGCAGTACTTC | CASREMGFRGFHEQYF
- | - | TRBJ2-5 | TRBV3-1 | 15 | TGTGCCAGCAGCCAAGACCCTAGGGTCCAAGAGACCCAGTACTTC | CASSQDPRVQETQYF
few | TRBD2 | TRBJ2-5 | TRBV7-2 | 17 | TGTGCCAGCAGCTACCCTATAGCGGGAGAGTACCAAGAGACCCAGTACTTC | CASSYPIAGEYQETQYF
- | - | TRBJ1-1 | TRBV5-1 | 14 | TGCGCCAGCAGGTGGGGGGGCCCGAACACTGAAGCTTTCTTT | CASRWGGPNTEAFF
- | TRBD1 | TRBJ2-1 | TRBV2 | 14 | TGTGCCAGCAACCCTGGACAGGGGAACAATGAGCAGTTCTTC | CASNPGQGNNEQFF
- | - | TRBJ2-5 | TRBV6-2/TRBV6-3 | 12 | TGTGCCAGCAGTTATCTGCCAGAGACCCAGTACTTC | CASSYLPETQYF
- | - | TRBJ1-4 | TRBV4-3 | 16 | TGCGCCAGCAGCCAAGGGTTATGGGAATTTAATGAAAAACTGTTTTTT | CASSQGLWEFNEKLFF
few | TRBD1 | TRBJ2-5 | TRBV29-1 | 15 | TGCAACGTTGACCTCGACAGGGTATATTCAGAGACCCAGTACTTC | CNVDLDRVYSETQYF
few | - | TRBJ2-7 | TRBV20-1 | 13 | TGCAGTGCTAGAGATCAGGGGATCCACGAGCAGTACTTC | CSARDQGIHEQYF
few | TRBD2 | TRBJ2-1 | TRBV5-1 | 15 | TGTGCCAGCAGCTTAGCTAGCGGGGTCTACAATGAGCAGTTCTTC | CASSLASGVYNEQFF
few | TRBD2 | TRBJ2-1 | TRBV29-1 | 14 | TGCAGCGTGGCCGGTTCTAGCGGGTACAATGAGCAGTTCTTC | CSVAGSSGYNEQFF
few | - | TRBJ2-4 | TRBV20-1 | 18 | TGCAGTGCTAGAGATAGTGGAGGGGTGTGGGCCGCCAAAAACATTCAGTACTTC | CSARDSGGVWAAKNIQYF
- | TRBD1 | TRBJ2-1 | TRBV6-1 | 16 | TGTGCCAGCAGTGAAGGTTGGGACAGGGTACAGAATGAGCAGTTCTTC | CASSEGWDRVQNEQFF
- | - | TRBJ2-2 | TRBV5-4 | 14 | TGTGCCAGCAGCTCGCCTTTGCGACACGGGGAGCTGTTTTTT | CASSSPLRHGELFF
- | TRBD2 | TRBJ2-5 | TRBV5-1 | 15 | TGCGCCAGCAGCTTGGAGGCTAGCGGGAGTGAGACCCAGTACTTC | CASSLEASGSETQYF
- | - | TRBJ2-1 | TRBV4-3 | 15 | TGCGCCAGCAGCCAAGATGGGGGGTCCTACAATGAGCAGTTCTTC | CASSQDGGSYNEQFF
few | - | TRBJ2-2 | TRBV7-9 | 13 | TGTGCCAGCAGCTTAGAACTCACCGGGGAGCTGTTTTTT | CASSLELTGELFF
- | TRBD1 | TRBJ2-5 | TRBV7-2 | 18 | TGTGCCAGCAGCTTAGCTGGAATACAGGGGCCTCAACAAGAGACCCAGTACTTC | CASSLAGIQGPQQETQYF
few | - | TRBJ2-2 | TRBV28 | 12 | TGTGCCAGCAAGGCGTGGACCGGGGAGCTGTTTTTT | CASKAWTGELFF
- | - | TRBJ1-4 | TRBV27 | 13 | TGTGCCAGCAGTCGCCTTTTGGACGAAAAACTGTTTTTT | CASSRLLDEKLFF
- | TRBD1 | TRBJ2-7 | TRBV29-1 | 13 | TGCAGAGTTCGGACAGGAACCTCCTACGAGCAGTACTTC | CRVRTGTSYEQYF
few | - | TRBJ2-2 | TRBV7-2 | 14 | TGTGCCAGCAGCTTGGTTGGAGGGGGCCATGGGCTGTTTTTT | CASSLVGGGHGLFF
- | TRBD1 | TRBJ1-1 | TRBV24-1 | 13 | TGTGCCACCAAGGGACAGGGGCCTTCTGAAGCTTTCTTT | CATKGQGPSEAFF
few | - | TRBJ1-2 | TRBV3-1 | 13 | TGTGCCAGCAGCCCGGGGCGGAACTATGGCTACACCTTC | CASSPGRNYGYTF
- | - | TRBJ1-5 | TRBV12-3/TRBV12-4 | 13 | TGTGCCACCGGGACGGGTTTCAATCAGCCCCAGCATTTT | CATGTGFNQPQHF
few | TRBD2 | TRBJ2-3 | TRBV4-2 | 17 | TGTGCCAGCAGCCAAGAGGACACTAGCGGGACCACAAATACGCAGTATTTT | CASSQEDTSGTTNTQYF
- | - | TRBJ2-6 | TRBV4-1 | 15 | TGCGCCAGCAGCCAAGAATATTGGGCCAACAACGTCCTGACTTTC | CASSQEYWANNVLTF
- | - | TRBJ2-5 | TRBV14 | 14 | TGTGCCAGCAGCCAAGCTTTAATAGTGGAGACCCAGTACTTC | CASSQALIVETQYF
few | TRBD1 | TRBJ2-2 | TRBV13 | 15 | TGTGCCAGCAGTTCAGGACAGGGTTGGACCGGGGAGCTGTTTTTT | CASSSGQGWTGELFF
few | TRBD2 | TRBJ2-5 | TRBV5-1 | 17 | TGCGCCAGCAGCGTGGGACTAGCGGGAGCGCACCAAGAGACCCAGTACTTC | CASSVGLAGAHQETQYF
- | - | TRBJ2-5 | TRBV20-1 | 15 | TGCAGTGCTATTTCGTCCCTTAACCGGGATCGGACCCAGTACTTC | CSAISSLNRDRTQYF
- | TRBD1 | TRBJ2-1 | TRBV19 | 14 | TGTGCCAGTGGCCGGCAGGGGGCCCTTAGTGAGCAGTTCTTC | CASGRQGALSEQFF
- | - | TRBJ2-3 | TRBV5-1 | 15 | TGCGCCAGCAGCTTGAACGACCAACCCACAGATACGCAGTATTTT | CASSLNDQPTDTQYF
- | - | TRBJ2-3 | TRBV4-1 | 14 | TGCGCCAGCGCCCTAGCGACCCTCACAGATACGCAGTATTTT | CASALATLTDTQYF
- | - | TRBJ2-1 | TRBV6-2/TRBV6-3 | 11 | TGTGCCAGCAGCACTCTTCATGAGCAGTTCTTC | CASSTLHEQFF
many | - | TRBJ2-5 | TRBV18 | 12 | TGTGCCAGCTCATCCACAATGGATAGCGGGTACTTC | CASSSTMDSGYF
few | TRBD1 | TRBJ2-5 | TRBV15 | 14 | TGTGCCACCAGCAGAGCCAGGGACAGGGAGGAGCAGTACTTC | CATSRARDREEQYF
- | - | TRBJ1-4 | TRBV7-9 | 14 | TGTGCCAGCAGCTTAGAGGGAGATAAGGAAAAACTGTTTTTT | CASSLEGDKEKLFF